This T cell receptor (beta chain) came from a study of blood T cell repertoires in COVID-19. Study information: The study drew acute and convalescent COVID-19 samples from the United States, Italy and Spain. T cells, B-cell-depleted T cells, or PBMCs provided the cDNA or gDNA that served as material.

Authors' processing steps: Amplified reference gene primers provided the basis for estimating nucleated cell counts. The protocol was immunoSEQ multiplex PCR, while the TCRdb copy is restricted to in-frame clones and leaves out a portion. The V and J calls and clone size were taken over from that table, and D and trimming were inferred from the DNA. The repertoire includes hundreds of thousands of clones, around 87% of them detected once, and less than 3.5% sits in the top ten. V was trimmed by 0 bases and J by 5 bases, leaving 13 bases between them. Germline CDR1 and CDR2: MNHEY and SVGAGI. The CDR3 length is 15 residues.

This clonotype was sampled from a human donor in a cohort sampled during active COVID-19. Sequencing used peripheral blood. This chain connects TRBV6-5 to TRBJ1-1, with D perhaps TRBD1 (5 bases). CDR3 bases: TGTGCCAGCAGTTACTCGGCGGGGGACCGAACTGAAGCTTTCTTT. This encodes CASSYSAGDRTEAFF.